By share, the clone carrying this TCR beta chain counts as medium-sized. Its antigen is still unknown. The data belong to a study of circulating CD8 cells and anti-PD-1 response in melanoma. V shed 0 bases and J 5 bases; nucleotides not matched to a gene: 4. The CDR3 length is 16 residues. CDR1 is MRHNA, CDR2 SNTAGT, per germline. Live CD3+CD8+TCRalphabeta+ cells were sorted into four subsets by PD-1 and/or TIGIT. Broader study findings: Published repertoire comparisons used only baseline and M1 samples. DNEG was most diverse; TIGIT repertoires were least diverse. Most experiments lacked replicates. Under 7% of TRB clonotypes were shared between subsets at M1.

TCR libraries were prepared from around 15 ng of total RNA with the QIAseq Immune Repertoire TCR panel. In TCRdb, the reads were re-called with MiXCR into one record per CDR3 protein. The table lists some 970 distinct CDR3 sequences, 6.5% to 8.5% of them singletons, with about 5.6% in the top ten. Material: CD8+ T cells from PBMCs, obtained at baseline or after one month of anti-PD-1 therapy (not recorded which). This chain links TRBV6-4 with TRBJ2-2, with 9 bases identical to TRBD2. This TCR came from a human donor with melanoma. The CDR3 sequence: CASSDSIAGVTGELFF. The CDR3, as DNA: TGTGCCAGCAGTGACTCGATAGCGGGGGTGACCGGGGAGCTGTTTTTT.